This is a list of T cell receptor beta chains from one sample in a study of shared clonotypes between healthy human individuals. Produced via immunoSEQ multiplex PCR; TCRdb's table is partial and in-frame only. The repertoire consists of a few hundred thousand clones, with about 65% occurring once and the leading ten covering roughly 11%. The sequenced sample was memory CD4+ T cells sorted from blood. Receptors were obtained from a man younger than 40 in good health. The CDR3 runs from the conserved cysteine through the conserved F or W. Each record gives: D gene, V gene, clone size, J gene, CDR3 protein, CDR3 DNA. D genes are given only for firm matches. Expanded clones are given a class, and other clones once, few, many or no size at all.

TRBD2	TRBV7-2	-	TRBJ2-3	CASSYQTSGIADTQYF	TGTGCCAGCAGCTATCAGACTAGCGGGATCGCAGATACGCAGTATTTT
-	TRBV19	-	TRBJ1-1	CASSIATEAFF	TGTGCCAGTAGTATAGCCACTGAAGCTTTCTTT
-	TRBV2	-	TRBJ1-2	CASSGSGVGYTF	TGTGCCAGCAGTGGTTCAGGGGTTGGCTACACCTTC
TRBD1	TRBV28	-	TRBJ2-6	CATTDRGAPGANVLTF	TGTGCCACCACGGACAGGGGGGCTCCTGGGGCCAACGTCCTGACTTTC
-	TRBV11-2	few	TRBJ2-7	CASSRDFTRPVWQYF	TGTGCCAGCAGCCGGGACTTTACCCGTCCGGTTTGGCAGTACTTC
-	TRBV29-1	-	TRBJ2-7	CSVETGHEQYF	TGCAGCGTTGAAACGGGCCACGAGCAGTACTTC
-	TRBV6-1	-	TRBJ2-2	CASSVPVGTGELFF	TGTGCCAGCAGTGTACCAGTCGGCACCGGGGAGCTGTTTTTT
-	TRBV5-4	once	TRBJ2-5	CASSWGPQETQYF	TGTGCCAGCAGCTGGGGTCCTCAAGAGACCCAGTACTTC
-	TRBV29-1	-	TRBJ2-5	CSVVVGETQYF	TGCAGCGTTGTGGTGGGAGAGACCCAGTACTTC
TRBD1	TRBV18	-	TRBJ2-2	CASSYDRENTGELFF	TGTGCCAGCTCTTACGACAGGGAGAACACCGGGGAGCTGTTTTTT
-	TRBV7-9	few	TRBJ2-5	CASSRLSDSSDF	TGTGCCAGCAGCCGACTTAGTGACTCCTCTGACTTC
TRBD2	TRBV6-4	-	TRBJ2-3	CASSATGTSGRVPGTDTQYF	TGTGCCAGCAGTGCAACCGGAACTAGCGGGAGAGTCCCGGGAACAGATACGCAGTATTTT
-	TRBV18	few	TRBJ1-5	CASSPGNQPQHF	TGTGCCAGCTCACCAGGGAATCAGCCCCAGCATTTT
TRBD1	TRBV7-2	-	TRBJ1-2	CASSFRQGAGGYTF	TGTGCCAGCAGCTTCCGACAGGGGGCCGGAGGCTACACCTTC
TRBD1	TRBV7-2	-	TRBJ2-7	CASSLRDSYYEQYF	TGTGCCAGCAGCTTAAGGGACAGTTACTACGAGCAGTACTTC
-	TRBV7-9	-	TRBJ2-2	CASSLSPGELFF	TGTGCCAGCAGCTTGTCGCCCGGGGAGCTGTTTTTT
-	TRBV6-1	-	TRBJ1-4	CASSGYSATNEKLFF	TGTGCCAGCAGTGGATACAGTGCAACTAATGAAAAACTGTTTTTT
TRBD2	TRBV19	-	TRBJ2-3	CASSPRLAGLTDTQYF	TGTGCCAGTAGTCCAAGGCTAGCGGGACTGACAGATACGCAGTATTTT
TRBD2	TRBV28	-	TRBJ2-7	CASTGTSGIRRPSYEQYF	TGTGCCAGCACCGGGACTAGCGGAATCCGTCGGCCCTCTTACGAGCAGTACTTC
-	TRBV6-1	few	TRBJ2-1	CASSEGAGSYNEQFF	TGTGCCAGCAGTGAAGGGGCAGGGTCCTACAATGAGCAGTTCTTC
-	TRBV25-1	-	TRBJ2-2	CASSEFQQGPNTGELFF	TGTGCCAGCAGTGAATTTCAACAGGGACCGAACACCGGGGAGCTGTTTTTT
-	TRBV6-4	few	TRBJ2-1	CASSDGAQNEQFF	TGTGCCAGCAGTGACGGAGCTCAAAATGAGCAGTTCTTC
-	TRBV2	-	TRBJ2-1	CASKTNSGHNEQFF	TGTGCCAGCAAGACGAATAGCGGTCACAATGAGCAGTTCTTC
TRBD1	TRBV29-1	-	TRBJ2-5	CSAERGQGYGETQYF	TGCAGCGCTGAACGGGGACAGGGGTACGGAGAGACCCAGTACTTC
-	TRBV6-5	-	TRBJ2-7	CASTPTGLGYEQYF	TGTGCCAGCACCCCTACAGGGTTGGGGTACGAGCAGTACTTC
TRBD2	TRBV5-4	-	TRBJ2-3	CASSNGGLAVNTDTQYF	TGTGCCAGCAGCAATGGCGGACTAGCGGTGAACACAGATACGCAGTATTTT
TRBD1	TRBV5-1	-	TRBJ1-1	CASRPGQQNTEAFF	TGCGCCAGCAGGCCGGGACAGCAGAACACTGAAGCTTTCTTT
TRBD1	TRBV4-3	-	TRBJ2-1	CASSQEARGHRSEQFF	TGCGCCAGCAGCCAAGAGGCAAGGGGGCATCGTAGTGAGCAGTTCTTC
TRBD2	TRBV7-3	-	TRBJ2-3	CASSFSGRGADTQYF	TGTGCCAGCAGCTTTAGCGGGAGAGGGGCAGATACGCAGTATTTT
-	TRBV27	-	TRBJ2-1	CASSLRLGLRNEQFF	TGTGCCAGCAGTTTACGTCTGGGTTTGAGGAATGAGCAGTTCTTC
-	TRBV5-1	-	TRBJ1-1	CASSLGLLLNTEAFF	TGCGCCAGCAGCTTAGGCCTTCTTCTGAACACTGAAGCTTTCTTT
-	TRBV5-1	-	TRBJ1-2	CASSLGSLIDSYTF	TGCGCCAGCAGCTTGGGGTCCTTGATAGACAGCTACACCTTC
-	TRBV28	few	TRBJ1-3	CASSTSSSGNTIYF	TGTGCCAGCAGCACGTCTTCATCTGGAAACACCATATATTTT
-	TRBV13	-	TRBJ2-7	CASSLSGAVYEQYF	TGTGCCAGCAGCTTGTCGGGAGCGGTTTACGAGCAGTACTTC
TRBD1	TRBV28	-	TRBJ1-1	CASSRTGYNTEAFF	TGTGCCAGCAGTCGGACAGGGTACAACACTGAAGCTTTCTTT
-	TRBV25-1	-	TRBJ2-7	CATRDGTYEQYF	TGTGCCACCCGGGACGGGACCTACGAGCAGTACTTC
TRBD2	TRBV7-2	-	TRBJ2-7	CASSLRASGRAISYEQYF	TGTGCCAGCAGCTTAAGGGCTAGCGGGAGGGCCATCTCCTACGAGCAGTACTTC
-	TRBV11-2	-	TRBJ2-7	CASSLDSGNSYEQYF	TGTGCCAGCAGCTTAGATTCTGGGAACTCCTACGAGCAGTACTTC
-	TRBV28	-	TRBJ2-5	CASSLWSQAGGTQYF	TGTGCCAGCAGTTTATGGTCACAGGCCGGGGGGACCCAGTACTTC
-	TRBV11-2	once	TRBJ2-5	CASSSRGGTETQYF	TGTGCCAGCAGCTCCCGAGGGGGGACGGAGACCCAGTACTTC
-	TRBV5-6	many	TRBJ2-1	CASSLGSAGNEQFF	TGTGCCAGCAGCTTGGGTTCAGCCGGCAATGAGCAGTTCTTC
-	TRBV4-1	-	TRBJ1-1	CASSQVAGAGGTEAFF	TGCGCCAGCAGCCAAGTGGCTGGGGCGGGGGGCACTGAAGCTTTCTTT
TRBD1	TRBV5-1	few	TRBJ2-7	CASSRNRGSYEQYF	TGCGCCAGCAGCAGAAACAGGGGTTCCTACGAGCAGTACTTC
-	TRBV27	-	TRBJ2-1	CASSLGSDTYNEQFF	TGTGCCAGCAGTTTGGGTAGCGACACCTACAATGAGCAGTTCTTC
-	TRBV11-2	-	TRBJ1-1	CASSLYGRVNTEAFF	TGTGCCAGCAGCTTATATGGCAGAGTGAACACTGAAGCTTTCTTT
TRBD1	TRBV25-1	-	TRBJ2-2	CASSSGTGRTGELFF	TGTGCCAGCAGCTCCGGGACAGGGAGGACCGGGGAGCTGTTTTTT
TRBD2	TRBV10-3	-	TRBJ2-5	CAISESRGGVQETQYF	TGTGCCATCAGTGAGTCGAGGGGAGGGGTCCAAGAGACCCAGTACTTC
TRBD1	TRBV27	few	TRBJ2-5	CASSLGGRQGEETQYF	TGTGCCAGCAGTTTGGGGGGTCGACAGGGGGAAGAGACCCAGTACTTC
-	TRBV19	-	TRBJ2-1	CATRRVSYNEQFF	TGTGCCACCCGGAGGGTCTCCTACAATGAGCAGTTCTTC
-	TRBV6-1	-	TRBJ2-7	CASRGLDYEQYF	TGTGCCAGCAGGGGTCTGGACTACGAGCAGTACTTC
TRBD1	TRBV29-1	few	TRBJ2-5	CSVETQTGTKTQYF	TGCAGCGTTGAGACCCAGACAGGGACGAAGACCCAGTACTTC
-	TRBV18	once	TRBJ2-2	CASSPIYGALNTGELFF	TGTGCCAGCTCACCAATATATGGGGCGTTGAACACCGGGGAGCTGTTTTTT
-	TRBV18	-	TRBJ2-1	CASSPTSSYNEQFF	TGTGCCAGCTCACCGACTAGCTCCTACAATGAGCAGTTCTTC